These 15 T cell receptor beta chains were all obtained from the same sample, sequenced in a study of blood T cell repertoires in COVID-19. Data came from immunoSEQ multiplex PCR; TCRdb stores just in-frame clones and leaves some out. The table includes some 110,000 clones, less than 90% detected once. The sequencing input was peripheral blood. These receptors all come from a man between 65 and 85 years old who had recovered from COVID-19.

The chain has TRBV7-2 and TRBJ2-5; D uncertain. V was trimmed by 1 base and J by 14 bases, leaving 17 bases between them. This CDR3 contains 13 residues. CDR1 SGHTA and CDR2 FQGNSA come from the germline V gene. CDR3 loop: CASSLVVRSSYYF. CDR3 sequence (DNA): TGTGCCAGCAGCTTAGTAGTGAGGTCCTCTTATTACTTC.

This clone showed up just a few times. This chain connects TRBV5-5 to TRBJ2-2, with D perhaps TRBD2 (5 bases). Germline V gene data show CDR1 as SGHKS and CDR2 as YYEKEE (reference sequence). The CDR3 loop spans 13 amino acids. The V end lost 4 bases, the J end lost 7 bases, and 11 bases lay between the germline ends. The CDR3 loop reads CASSPIGGGELFF. CDR3 DNA sequence: TGTGCCAGCAGCCCTATAGGAGGCGGGGAGCTGTTTTTT.

This clone came up a few times. The genes are TRBV6-5 and TRBJ2-2; D not resolved. CDR1 is MNHEY and CDR2 is SVGAGI in the germline V gene. Trimming took off 7 bases at V and 5 bases at J, with 8 bases between the two ends. This CDR3 is built from 12 residues. The CDR3, as DNA: TGTGCCAGCAACGGTTGGACCGGGGAGCTGTTTTTT. Translated, it gives CASNGWTGELFF.

The V call is TRBV18, the J call TRBJ2-7, with D perhaps matching TRBD1 (6 bases). The CDR3 spans 13 residues. V lost 6 bases and J 4 bases, leaving 13 bases between the germline ends. Germline values: CDR1 KGHSH, CDR2 LQKENI. In nucleotides, the CDR3 is TGTGCCAGCTCTCCGCCGAGGGGGTACGAGCAGTACTTC. This codes for CASSPPRGYEQYF. The entire variable domain, with the rest obtained from reference TRBV18 and TRBJ2-7, is as follows: NAGVMQNPRHLVRRRGQEARLRCSPMKGHSHVYWYRQLPEEGLKFMVYLQKENIIDESGMPKERFSAEFPKEGPSILRIQQVVRGDSAAYFCASSPPRGYEQYFGPGTRLTVT.

The CDR3: CASSSTYEQYF. The CDR3 DNA follows: TGTGCCAGCAGCTCTACCTACGAGCAGTACTTC. The chain has TRBV7-8 and TRBJ2-7; no firm D call. The ends were cut back, 4 bases at V and 2 bases at J, with 3 bases in the middle. The CDR3 totals 11 residues. CDR1 is SGHVS, CDR2 FQNEAQ, per germline.

The gene calls are TRBV12-3 or TRBV12-4 and TRBJ2-7; possible D gene TRBD1, 5 bases. The V gene lost 3 bases and the J gene lost 3 bases, with 9 bases spanning the gap. The CDR3 length is 13 residues. In DNA form, the CDR3 reads TGTGCCAGCAGTTTGGGGCTATACTACGAGCAGTACTTC. This codes for CASSLGLYYEQYF.

The chain links TRBV28 to TRBJ2-5, with 7 bases that match TRBD1. The CDR3 is 14 amino acids. The junction had 6 bases not matched to a gene; V was cut back by 6 bases and J by 2 bases. Germline V gene data show CDR1 as MDHEN and CDR2 as SYDVKM. CDR3 region: CASSPGQEQETQYF. Here the CDR3 DNA reads TGTGCCAGCAGCCCAGGACAGGAACAAGAGACCCAGTACTTC. Filled out from reference TRBV28 and TRBJ2-5, the complete variable domain reads DVKVTQSSRYLVKRTGEKVFLECVQDMDHENMFWYRQDPGLGLRLIYFSYDVKMKEKGDIPEGYSVSREKKERFSLILESASTNQTSMYLCASSPGQEQETQYFGPGTRLLVL.

This clone was seen just once. This chain joins TRBV11-2 and TRBJ2-7, with a possible D match to TRBD1 (6 bases). Germline CDR1 and CDR2: SGHAT and FQNNGV. V was cut by 3 bases and J by 6 bases, with 12 bases left in between. CDR3 length: 13 amino acids. DNA for the CDR3: TGTGCCAGCAGCTTGGTCAGGGGCCTCGAGCAGTACTTC. This codes for CASSLVRGLEQYF.

This chain links TRBV19 with TRBJ2-2; TRBD2 matches 11 bases. Unmatched junction bases numbered 2, after V lost 4 bases and J lost 1 base. CDR3 size: 16 residues. Germline V gives CDR1 LNHDA, CDR2 SQIVND (reference sequence). The CDR3 nucleotides read TGTGCCAGTAGTACCCTAGCGGGGGGGAACACCGGGGAGCTGTTTTTT. Encoded protein: CASSTLAGGNTGELFF.

V usage is TRBV5-1 and J usage is TRBJ1-2; 8 bases align to TRBD1. The length of the CDR3 is 15 residues. Per the germline V gene, CDR1 is SGHRS and CDR2 is YFSETQ. J gave up 6 bases and V 3 bases, and 10 bases lay outside the gene matches. The CDR3 is CASSSEAGGLNGYTF. DNA of the CDR3: TGCGCCAGCAGCTCCGAAGCAGGGGGCCTGAATGGCTACACCTTC. The whole variable domain, filled in from reference TRBV5-1 and TRBJ1-2, reads KAGVTQTPRYLIKTRGQQVTLSCSPISGHRSVSWYQQTPGQGLQFLFEYFSETQRNKGNFPGRFSGRQFSNSRSEMNVSTLELGDSALYLCASSSEAGGLNGYTFGSGTRLTVV.

DNA of the CDR3: TGTGCCATCTCCGGGAACGAGATCGGCGGCTACACCTTC. This sequence encodes CAISGNEIGGYTF. The chain combines TRBV10-3 with TRBJ1-2; D uncertain. Trimming cost V 8 bases and J 8 bases, with 18 bases left between them. Germline CDR1 is ENHRY and CDR2 is SYGVKD. There are 13 residues in the CDR3.

This clone was observed many times. CDR3 sequence reads: CASSLTGNTEAFF. The CDR3, as DNA: TGTGCCAGCAGTTTAACGGGGAACACTGAAGCTTTCTTT. The rearrangement uses TRBV12-3 or TRBV12-4 and TRBJ1-1; D is ambiguous. Trimming removed 2 bases at V and 1 base at J, with 5 bases between. The length of the CDR3 is 13 residues.

The V and J genes are TRBV4-1 and TRBJ1-4, with D tentatively TRBD1 (5 bases). The CDR3 spans 15 residues. Germline lookup yields CDR1 MGHRA and CDR2 YSYEKL. Trimming took off 1 base at V and 3 bases at J, with 9 bases between the two ends. CDR3 amino acids: CASSQVRGANEKLFF. The CDR3 region has the DNA TGCGCCAGCAGCCAAGTAAGGGGTGCTAATGAAAAACTGTTTTTT.

The chain employs TRBV10-3 and TRBJ2-1, with D perhaps TRBD2 (6 bases). The V end was cut by 3 bases, the J end by 4 bases, with 16 bases between. Germline V gene sequence: CDR1 ENHRY, CDR2 SYGVKD. The CDR3 has 16 residues. The CDR3 DNA reads as TGTGCCATCAGTGAAAACCGGGACTCCCTATACAATGAGCAGTTCTTC. Its protein product is CAISENRDSLYNEQFF.

V gene TRBV10-3 combines with J gene TRBJ2-3; TRBD2 aligns across 7 bases. The CDR3 extends over 15 amino acids. J was trimmed by 5 bases and V by 6 bases; bases with no gene match: 11. Per germline, CDR1 ENHRY and CDR2 SYGVKD. Here the CDR3 DNA reads TGTGCCATCAGCCCTGGGGGGGAACGGGAAGATACGCAGTATTTT. Translating gives CAISPGGEREDTQYF.